The 10 T cell receptor beta chains below were found in one sample sequenced in a study of cytomegalovirus exposure and HLA in healthy donors. PCR was performed using 60 Vbeta and 13 Jbeta primers. Sequencing used immunoSEQ multiplex PCR; TCRdb keeps in-frame clones, though not all of them. The table includes 150,000 to 200,000 clones, roughly 80% detected once. Sequencing used PBMCs. The origin of the receptors is a man aged 25-45 years in good health and CMV-seropositive.

The chain has TRBV19 and TRBJ2-3, with 8 positions matching TRBD2. Germline CDR1 reads LNHDA; CDR2 reads SQIVND (reference sequence). Losses at the gene ends were 9 bases for V and 1 base for J; bases not matched to a gene: 3. The CDR3 is 13 amino acids. CDR3 nucleotide sequence: TGTGCCAGCAATAGCGGGGGCACAGATACGCAGTATTTT. Translation gives CASNSGGTDTQYF. Using reference TRBV19 and TRBJ2-3 for the parts outside the CDR3, the full variable domain is DGGITQSPKYLFRKEGQNVTLSCEQNLNHDAMYWYRQDPGQGLRLIYYSQIVNDFQKGDIAEGYSVSREKKESFPLTVTSAQKNPTAFYLCASNSGGTDTQYFGPGTRLTVL.

This chain uses TRBV5-6 with TRBJ1-2; D gene unclear. V was cut by 1 base and J by 7 bases, with 26 bases left in between. In germline, CDR1 is SGHDT, CDR2 YYEEEE. This CDR3 has 18 residues. Here the CDR3 DNA reads TGTGCCAGCAGCTTGTACCCTCCACCCCTCAGACAAGGTGGTGGCTACACCTTC. Amino acid sequence: CASSLYPPPLRQGGGYTF.

J is TRBJ2-1 and V is TRBV6-6, with TRBD2 as a possible D gene (5 bases). Germline-derived CDR1 and CDR2 are MNHNY and SVGAGI (reference sequence). With 10 bases removed from V and 6 bases from J, the gap between germline ends came to 19 bases. The CDR3 has 14 residues. The CDR3 DNA follows: TGTGCCATCCAGACGGGCACTAGTGCCAATGAGCAGTTCTTC. Its translation is CAIQTGTSANEQFF.

The chain uses TRBV4-1 and TRBJ2-7, with TRBD1 matching 8 bases. The CDR3 loop spans 15 amino acids. V shed 1 base and J 2 bases; nucleotides not matched to a gene: 4. CDR1 is MGHRA and CDR2 is YSYEKL in the germline V gene. DNA of the CDR3: TGCGCCAGCAGCCAAGTGACAGGGGAAGCCTACGAGCAGTACTTC. Protein: CASSQVTGEAYEQYF.

This clone was counted once. The chain carries TRBV5-1 and TRBJ2-3, with 9 bases lining up with TRBD1. Germline V lookup: CDR1 SGHRS, CDR2 YFSETQ. The length of the CDR3 is 15 residues. J lost 4 bases, V lost 0 bases, and 3 bases had no gene match. Here the CDR3 DNA reads TGCGCCAGCAGCTTGGGGGACAGGGAGCCAGATACGCAGTATTTT. Translated: CASSLGDREPDTQYF.

The chain combines TRBV18 with TRBJ1-3; D not certain. Germline V gene sequence: CDR1 KGHSH, CDR2 LQKENI. V gave up 3 bases and J gave up 0 bases, with 9 bases separating them. The CDR3 has 15 amino acids. Here the CDR3 DNA reads TGTGCCAGCTCACCGGTACAGACCTCTGGAAACACCATATATTTT. Protein product: CASSPVQTSGNTIYF.

The genes are TRBV5-1 and TRBJ2-1; TRBD1 agrees at 9 bases. The trim removed 0 bases at V and 4 bases at J, leaving 5 bases unmatched. This CDR3 is 16 amino acids long. Germline lookup yields CDR1 SGHRS and CDR2 YFSETQ. Written as DNA, the CDR3 is TGCGCCAGCAGCTTGGCTGGGACAGGGACTTACAATGAGCAGTTCTTC. It translates to CASSLAGTGTYNEQFF.

This clone was recorded a few times. The genes are TRBV2 and TRBJ2-5; possible D gene TRBD1, 5 bases. Per the germline V gene, CDR1 is SNHLY and CDR2 is FYNNEI. The CDR3 has 11 amino acids. V lost 7 bases, J lost 4 bases, and 7 bases lay in between. The CDR3 protein is CASTRVETQYF. The CDR3 DNA is TGTGCCAGCACCAGGGTAGAGACCCAGTACTTC.

This clone showed up just a few times. The J gene is TRBJ1-5, the V gene TRBV4-1; TRBD1 agrees at 10 bases. Germline V lookup: CDR1 MGHRA, CDR2 YSYEKL. After removal of 0 bases from V and 7 bases from J, the junction contained 6 bases not matched to a gene. The CDR3 has 16 residues. The CDR3 DNA follows: TGCGCCAGCAGCCAAGACCCGACAGGGGGCGGGCAGCCCCAGCATTTT. It encodes CASSQDPTGGGQPQHF.

V gene TRBV14 combines with J gene TRBJ1-6; tentative D call: TRBD1 (5 bases). This CDR3 region has 16 residues. V was clipped by 4 bases and J by 10 bases, with 20 bases between them. The germline V gene encodes CDR1 SGHDN and CDR2 FVKESK. CDR3 nucleotides: TGTGCCAGCAGCCGTTACGGGTGGCAGGGCGGCTCACCCCTCCACTTT. Protein product: CASSRYGWQGGSPLHF.